Listed below are T cell receptor beta chains from one sample, sequenced in a study of T cell changes during pregnancy in multiple sclerosis. Profiled with immunoSEQ multiplex PCR; TCRdb holds only in-frame clones, not every one. The sample records more than 25,000 clones, around 91% being singletons. Sequences were derived from CD8+ T cells from peripheral blood mononuclear cells, sampled in the second trimester of pregnancy. Receptors originate from a female donor in good health, enrolled as a control in a pregnancy study. Both conserved end residues are part of each CDR3. Each record gives: V gene, D gene, J gene, clone size, CDR3 DNA, CDR3 protein. The D gene is left open where the match is weak. Only part of the rows carry a size: once, few, many, or a class if the clone is expanded.

V: TRBV5-4
D: NA
J: TRBJ1-1
size: NA
DNA: TGTGCCACCCTAGGTGGGAACACTGAAGCTTTCTTT
CDR3: CATLGGNTEAFF

V: TRBV2
D: TRBD1
J: TRBJ2-1
size: NA
DNA: TGTGCCACCCAGGGGGCCTTGTCCTACAATGAGCAGTTCTTC
CDR3: CATQGALSYNEQFF

V: TRBV7-9
D: TRBD2
J: TRBJ2-1
size: NA
DNA: TGTGCCAGCAGCCCCAGCGGGGAGAGCTCCTACAATGAGCAGTTCTTC
CDR3: CASSPSGESSYNEQFF

V: TRBV4-3
D: NA
J: TRBJ2-7
size: NA
DNA: TGCGCCAGCAGCCAAGGAGTTTTAGTAAGAAGCGGAAGCTCCTACGAGCAGTACTTC
CDR3: CASSQGVLVRSGSSYEQYF

V: TRBV29-1
D: TRBD1
J: TRBJ1-1
size: NA
DNA: TGCAGCGTCGAACCCGACAGGGGGGTGGCTGAAGCTTTCTTT
CDR3: CSVEPDRGVAEAFF

V: TRBV7-6
D: TRBD2
J: TRBJ2-5
size: NA
DNA: TGTGCCAGCAGCTCCCAACGGGATGGCGGGGGGCATGGAGAGACCCAGTACTTC
CDR3: CASSSQRDGGGHGETQYF

V: TRBV30
D: TRBD1
J: TRBJ1-4
size: once
DNA: TGTGCCTGGAGTAGCAGGGGGCGGACTAATGAAAAACTGTTTTTT
CDR3: CAWSSRGRTNEKLFF

V: TRBV5-6
D: NA
J: TRBJ1-2
size: NA
DNA: TGTGCCAGCAGCTTCCCAACAGGGTCTTATGGCTACACCTTC
CDR3: CASSFPTGSYGYTF

V: TRBV6-6
D: NA
J: TRBJ1-2
size: NA
DNA: TGTGCCAGCAGTTACGACAGCTCCAACTATGGCTACACCTTC
CDR3: CASSYDSSNYGYTF

V: TRBV7-8
D: NA
J: TRBJ1-1
size: NA
DNA: TGTGCCAGCAGCTTAGCCAGACTACGCATGAACACTGAAGCTTTCTTT
CDR3: CASSLARLRMNTEAFF

V: TRBV19
D: TRBD2
J: TRBJ2-1
size: NA
DNA: TGTGCCAGTAGTATAGTCCCAGCGGGGGTTTCCTACAATGAGCAGTTCTTC
CDR3: CASSIVPAGVSYNEQFF

V: TRBV7-9
D: TRBD1
J: TRBJ1-6
size: NA
DNA: TGTGCCAGCACGACAGGGTTAAAAGACTATAATTCACCCCTCCACTTT
CDR3: CASTTGLKDYNSPLHF

V: TRBV9
D: TRBD2
J: TRBJ2-7
size: once
DNA: TGTGCCAGCAGCGCCAGGACTAGCTCCTACGAGCAGTACTTC
CDR3: CASSARTSSYEQYF

V: TRBV6-5
D: TRBD1
J: TRBJ1-5
size: NA
DNA: TGTGCCAGCAGTTACTCGACAGGGGTGGGTATACCCCAGCATTTT
CDR3: CASSYSTGVGIPQHF

V: TRBV19
D: NA
J: TRBJ1-2
size: NA
DNA: TGTGCCAGTAGTATAGATGCGGGGGACCAAGCTAACTATGGCTACACCTTC
CDR3: CASSIDAGDQANYGYTF

V: TRBV18
D: NA
J: TRBJ2-7
size: NA
DNA: TGTGCCAGCTCACCACCGAACAGGACCCTCTCCTACGAGCAGTACTTC
CDR3: CASSPPNRTLSYEQYF

V: TRBV5-1
D: TRBD1
J: TRBJ1-2
size: NA
DNA: TGCGCCAGCAGCTTGAACAGGGGGCAGGACTATGGCTACACCTTC
CDR3: CASSLNRGQDYGYTF

V: TRBV6-1
D: TRBD1
J: TRBJ1-1
size: NA
DNA: TGTGCCAGCAGTGAAGCTTGGACAGGGTTTGCAGCTTTCTTT
CDR3: CASSEAWTGFAAFF

V: TRBV5-1
D: TRBD1
J: TRBJ1-4
size: once
DNA: TGCGCCAGCAGCTTGCGACAGGGTTTTGAAGAAAAACTGTTTTTT
CDR3: CASSLRQGFEEKLFF

V: TRBV9
D: TRBD2
J: TRBJ2-3
size: NA
DNA: TGTGCCAGCAGCCCAGAGGAGGGTTGGACTAGCGGAGGCACAGATACGCAGTATTTT
CDR3: CASSPEEGWTSGGTDTQYF

V: TRBV30
D: TRBD2
J: TRBJ2-1
size: NA
DNA: TGTGCCTGGAGTCCCCTAGCGGGGGGGCCCCGGTTCTTC
CDR3: CAWSPLAGGPRFF

V: TRBV18
D: NA
J: TRBJ2-4
size: NA
DNA: TGTGCCAGCTCACCGGACATTTGGGAAAACATTCAGTACTTC
CDR3: CASSPDIWENIQYF

V: TRBV29-1
D: TRBD1
J: TRBJ1-2
size: NA
DNA: TGCAGCGCCGGGACAGGGGGATCTGGCTACACCTTC
CDR3: CSAGTGGSGYTF

V: TRBV5-6
D: NA
J: TRBJ1-5
size: NA
DNA: TGTGCCAGCAGCCTAGCGGGGGTTCAGCCCCAGCATTTT
CDR3: CASSLAGVQPQHF

V: TRBV6-1
D: NA
J: TRBJ1-5
size: NA
DNA: TGTGCCAGCAGTGAAAGTTATGTGGTCAGGGGTCAGCCCCAGCATTTT
CDR3: CASSESYVVRGQPQHF

V: TRBV6-5
D: NA
J: TRBJ1-2
size: NA
DNA: TGTGCCAGCCTAGGGGCCGCGGAAGGCTACACCTTC
CDR3: CASLGAAEGYTF

V: TRBV29-1
D: TRBD1
J: TRBJ2-7
size: NA
DNA: TGCAGCGTTGAGGGGACAGGAGTTTACGAGCAGTACTTC
CDR3: CSVEGTGVYEQYF

V: TRBV5-6
D: TRBD1
J: TRBJ1-6
size: NA
DNA: TGTGCCAGCAGCCCCGGGACAGCCAAGACTTCACCCCTCCACTTT
CDR3: CASSPGTAKTSPLHF

V: TRBV7-2
D: NA
J: TRBJ2-2
size: NA
DNA: TGTGCCAGCAGCCGGGCGAACACCGGGGAGCTGTTTTTT
CDR3: CASSRANTGELFF

V: TRBV29-1
D: NA
J: TRBJ1-2
size: NA
DNA: TGCAGCGTTGAAGCCTTTGCCTCGGAGGACTATGGCTACACCTTC
CDR3: CSVEAFASEDYGYTF

V: TRBV7-2
D: NA
J: TRBJ1-6
size: NA
DNA: TGTGCCAGCAGGCTTGGAACAGGGTCGGGTTCACCCCTCCACTTT
CDR3: CASRLGTGSGSPLHF

V: TRBV7-9
D: NA
J: TRBJ2-7
size: NA
DNA: TGTGCCAGCAGCTTCTCTGGCAGGGTTAGCTACGAGCAGTACTTC
CDR3: CASSFSGRVSYEQYF

V: TRBV7-2
D: TRBD1
J: TRBJ1-2
size: NA
DNA: TGTGCCAGCAGCCTAACGACAGGGGATGGCTACACCTTC
CDR3: CASSLTTGDGYTF

V: TRBV4-1
D: TRBD2
J: TRBJ2-7
size: NA
DNA: TGCGCCAGCAGCCAAGATACGAGCGGGGGCGTGTACGAGCAGTACTTC
CDR3: CASSQDTSGGVYEQYF

V: TRBV6-4
D: TRBD2
J: TRBJ2-1
size: NA
DNA: TGTGCCAGCAGTGACTCTTTCGGGGCGGGGGGCCCTAACGATGAGCAGTTCTTC
CDR3: CASSDSFGAGGPNDEQFF

V: TRBV19
D: TRBD1
J: TRBJ1-6
size: NA
DNA: TGTGCCAGTAGTTCCTTGACAGGGAGGAGTCCACCCCTCCACTTT
CDR3: CASSSLTGRSPPLHF

V: TRBV6-1
D: NA
J: TRBJ1-2
size: NA
DNA: TGTGCCAGCAGCGGGGAAAACTATGGCTACACCTTC
CDR3: CASSGENYGYTF

V: TRBV7-9
D: NA
J: TRBJ2-1
size: NA
DNA: TGTGCCAGCAACATATCCGGGGGGCCTGACAATGAGCAGTTCTTC
CDR3: CASNISGGPDNEQFF

V: TRBV6-1
D: TRBD1
J: TRBJ1-5
size: NA
DNA: TGTGCCAGCAGTGAGGGGTTCCGACAGGGATACAATCAGCCCCAGCATTTT
CDR3: CASSEGFRQGYNQPQHF

V: TRBV6-1
D: NA
J: TRBJ2-7
size: NA
DNA: TGTGCCAGCGGCTTGGGCGAAACCTACGAGCAGTACTTC
CDR3: CASGLGETYEQYF

V: TRBV6-5
D: TRBD1
J: TRBJ1-1
size: NA
DNA: TGTGCCAGCAAGAACAGGGGAGGGAACACTGAAGCTTTCTTT
CDR3: CASKNRGGNTEAFF

V: TRBV6-4
D: TRBD2
J: TRBJ2-3
size: NA
DNA: TGTGCCAGCAGTGACTCTAGCGGGGGGGCTAGCACAGATACGCAGTATTTT
CDR3: CASSDSSGGASTDTQYF

V: TRBV7-2
D: NA
J: TRBJ2-2
size: once
DNA: TGTGCCAGCAGCTCACGACAGACGAACACCGGGGAGCTGTTTTTT
CDR3: CASSSRQTNTGELFF

V: TRBV19
D: NA
J: TRBJ1-1
size: NA
DNA: TGTGCCAGCGTACAGGGTTACAGCACTGAAGCTTTCTTT
CDR3: CASVQGYSTEAFF

V: TRBV28
D: NA
J: TRBJ2-2
size: NA
DNA: TGTGCCAGCAGCCTTGGACAGTTAAGGCTGGGGGAGCTGTTTTTT
CDR3: CASSLGQLRLGELFF

V: TRBV11-2
D: NA
J: TRBJ1-3
size: NA
DNA: TGTGCCAGCAGCCCCCCGGGAGGCTCTGGAAACACCATATATTTT
CDR3: CASSPPGGSGNTIYF

V: TRBV28
D: NA
J: TRBJ1-5
size: few
DNA: TGTGCCAGCAGTGCCCCAGACTATAGCAATCAGCCCCAGCATTTT
CDR3: CASSAPDYSNQPQHF

V: TRBV15
D: NA
J: TRBJ1-2
size: once
DNA: TGTGCCACCAGCAGAGAGGAGCGCCCAAATACCTTC
CDR3: CATSREERPNTF

V: TRBV19
D: TRBD2
J: TRBJ2-1
size: NA
DNA: TGTGCCAGTAGGATGGGCGGGGGGCCCTACAATGAGCAGTTCTTC
CDR3: CASRMGGGPYNEQFF

V: TRBV2
D: NA
J: TRBJ1-4
size: NA
DNA: TGTGCCAGCAGGGAAGGGGGAGTGGGACTGTTTTTT
CDR3: CASREGGVGLFF

V: TRBV7-9
D: TRBD2
J: TRBJ2-1
size: NA
DNA: TGTGCCAGCACCTTGAGACTAGCGGGGGGGCCCAAGGAGCAGTTCTTC
CDR3: CASTLRLAGGPKEQFF

V: TRBV19
D: NA
J: TRBJ2-1
size: NA
DNA: TGTGCCAGTAGTGGGACTTCCTACAATGAGCAGTTCTTC
CDR3: CASSGTSYNEQFF

V: TRBV9
D: TRBD1
J: TRBJ1-2
size: NA
DNA: TGTGCCAGCAGCGTAGAGGAGACAGGGCCGAACTATGGCTACACCTTC
CDR3: CASSVEETGPNYGYTF